The 4 T cell receptor beta chains reported below all come from one sample, sequenced in a study of T-cell memory formation after mild COVID-19 (dated by TCRdb to the early 2020s). The library came from 5' RACE. The sequencer listed for this sample is Illumina NovaSeq 6000. TCRdb reworked the public reads: Q25 trimming with fastp, MiXCR clone assembly, productive beta chains retained. For every CDR3 protein sequence, its rows merge into one entry that carries the most common genes and DNA. The sample table contains approximately 190,000 distinct CDR3 sequences; only one count was recorded for around 17% of them. Of the sample, 2.4% falls within the top ten clones. Sequencing used PBMCs or a T cell subset sorted from them (not recorded which). These receptors originate from an adult woman who had mild COVID-19 (a few samples of this study predate the infection). The sample titles of this study are shuffled in the database, so cell type and time point are left out; the donor was told from shared clones.

The chain is built from TRBV27 and TRBJ1-1; 8 bases line up with TRBD1. After removal of 5 bases from V and 4 bases from J, the junction contained 6 bases not matched to a gene. This CDR3 spans 14 amino acids. Germline V gene data show CDR1 as MNHEY and CDR2 as SMNVEV (reference sequence). The CDR3 nucleotides read TGTGCCAGCAGTCTGGACAGGGTGGGCACTGAAGCTTTCTTT. Its translation: CASSLDRVGTEAFF.

This clonotype has only a few counts. The rearrangement joins TRBV5-1 to TRBJ2-3; D is ambiguous. The germline V gene has CDR1 SGHRS and CDR2 YFSETQ. The CDR3 totals 14 residues. Between the trimmed V and J ends, which lost 0 bases and 2 bases, there was a span of 7 bases. The CDR3 coding sequence is TGCGCCAGCAGCTTGGCCGGCTTCACAGATACGCAGTATTTT. It translates to CASSLAGFTDTQYF.

The rearrangement joins TRBV6-5 to TRBJ1-6, with TRBD1 identical over 8 bases. Unmatched junction bases numbered 6, after V lost 7 bases and J lost 10 bases. Germline V gene sequence: CDR1 MNHEY, CDR2 SVGAGI. This CDR3 has 13 residues. The chain's CDR3 is CASKGQASSPLHF. CDR3 DNA: TGTGCCAGCAAGGGACAGGCCTCATCACCCCTCCACTTT.

V and J are TRBV10-3 and TRBJ2-1; D call uncertain. Trimming shortened V by 6 bases and J by 10 bases, and 13 bases separated the two germline ends. This CDR3 region has 12 residues. Germline-derived CDR1 and CDR2 are ENHRY and SYGVKD. CDR3 nucleotides: TGTGCCATCAGCCCTAGGTGCGAGGAGCAGTTCTTC. Translated: CAISPRCEEQFF.